Below are 30 T cell receptor beta chains sequenced from a single sample in a study of blood T cell repertoires in COVID-19. TCRdb's table, derived via immunoSEQ multiplex PCR, lists solely in-frame clones and lacks some. Among approximately 290,000 clones listed, around 89% were seen once. Sequenced input: peripheral blood. These receptors all stem from a young man with acute or convalescent COVID-19.

The chain links TRBV27 to TRBJ1-4, with 12 bases lining up with TRBD1. The J segment lost 3 bases and the V segment lost 6 bases, leaving 11 bases of the junction unmatched. From germline, CDR1 is MNHEY and CDR2 SMNVEV (reference sequence). There are 18 residues in the CDR3. The CDR3 DNA sequence: TGTGCCAGCAGCTCCCCCCCGGGACAGGGGGCTGCTAATGAAAAACTGTTTTTT. It translates to CASSSPPGQGAANEKLFF.

The chain is built from TRBV30 and TRBJ2-5; 9 positions agree with TRBD1. The CDR3 length is 16 residues. Germline loops: CDR1 GTSNPN, CDR2 SVGIG (reference sequence). V lost 2 bases to trimming and J lost 6 bases; unmatched junction nucleotides: 13. The CDR3, as DNA: TGTGCCTGGAGTCTCCCGGGACAGGGAGGTTTGCAGACCCAGTACTTC. Its translation is CAWSLPGQGGLQTQYF.

The count of this clone is one. This chain links TRBV24-1 with TRBJ2-5; 7 positions agree with TRBD1. There are 13 residues in the CDR3. CDR1 and CDR2 from the germline V gene are KGHDR and SFDVKD. The junction had 3 bases not matched to a gene; V was cut back by 7 bases and J by 2 bases. The CDR3 reads CATRKTGQETQYF. The CDR3 DNA follows: TGTGCCACCAGGAAGACAGGGCAAGAGACCCAGTACTTC.

The chain is built from TRBV5-4 and TRBJ2-5; TRBD1 matches 9 bases. The V segment lost 0 bases and the J segment 4 bases; nucleotides outside the gene matches: 4. The length of the CDR3 is 15 residues. Germline loops: CDR1 SGHNT, CDR2 YYREEE (reference sequence). CDR3 coding DNA: TGTGCCAGCAGCTTGGGAGGGACAGGGTTAGAGACCCAGTACTTC. It codes for CASSLGGTGLETQYF.

The genes are TRBV30 and TRBJ2-3, with TRBD1 matching 9 bases. J was trimmed by 2 bases and V by 5 bases; bases with no gene match: 5. Per germline, CDR1 GTSNPN and CDR2 SVGIG (reference sequence). The CDR3 sequence is 14 residues long. The chain's CDR3 is CAWDGTGNTDTQYF. For the CDR3, the DNA is TGTGCCTGGGACGGGACAGGGAACACAGATACGCAGTATTTT.

J is TRBJ1-5 and V is TRBV5-1; no definite D call. Trimming removed 0 bases from V and 4 bases from J, with 11 bases in between. This CDR3 contains 15 residues. Germline CDR1 SGHRS, CDR2 YFSETQ. The CDR3 bases are TGCGCCAGCAGCTTGGAAGGCGGGGTTAATCAGCCCCAGCATTTT. Residues: CASSLEGGVNQPQHF.

This sequence joins TRBV6-5 and TRBJ1-2; 9 bases fit TRBD1. This CDR3 region has 14 residues. The V and J ends lost 5 bases and 8 bases, in that order; junction bases with no gene match: 9. Germline V gene lookup returns CDR1 MNHEY and CDR2 SVGAGI. The chain's CDR3 is CASSTGTGWWGYTF. As DNA, the CDR3 is TGTGCCAGCAGTACGGGGACAGGGTGGTGGGGCTACACCTTC.

This clone occurred a few times. The chain is built from TRBV11-2 and TRBJ1-2; 12 positions agree with TRBD1. The CDR3 runs 16 residues. CDR1 and CDR2 from the germline V gene are SGHAT and FQNNGV. With 5 bases clipped from V and 7 bases from J, the junction kept 11 bases outside the gene matches. The DNA of the CDR3 is TGTGCCAGCAGCCGCCCCGGGACAGGGGGCCAAGGTGGCTACACCTTC. It translates to CASSRPGTGGQGGYTF.

The gene calls are TRBV3-1 (or the pseudogene TRBV3-2) and TRBJ2-3; TRBD2 matches at 8 bases. The CDR3 consists of 17 residues. Germline V gene data show CDR1 as LGHDT and CDR2 as YNNKEL (reference sequence). V lost 1 base, J lost 3 bases, and 9 bases stayed unmatched. CDR3 nucleotides: TGTGCCAGCAGCCAAGTTCGTGCAGCGGGAGAAACAGATACGCAGTATTTT. Translation: CASSQVRAAGETDTQYF.

The V and J genes are TRBV27 and TRBJ2-6; D is possibly TRBD2 (5 bases). Trimming shortened V by 8 bases and J by 0 bases, and 23 bases separated the two germline ends. Germline CDR1 reads MNHEY; CDR2 reads SMNVEV (reference sequence). This CDR3 is 19 amino acids long. The CDR3 region is CASPPGMGRRYSGANVLTF. The CDR3 DNA sequence: TGTGCCAGCCCCCCCGGGATGGGGAGACGGTACTCTGGGGCCAACGTCCTGACTTTC.

The chain combines TRBV29-1 with TRBJ2-3; 9 bases match TRBD2. The V and J ends lost 5 bases and 2 bases, in that order; junction bases with no gene match: 8. The CDR3 is made up of 15 amino acids. From germline, CDR1 is SQVTM and CDR2 ANQGSEA. In DNA, the CDR3 is TGCAGCGTTTCAGCGGGGGGTTTACTCACAGATACGCAGTATTTT. This translates into CSVSAGGLLTDTQYF.

The chain combines TRBV12-5 with TRBJ2-7; TRBD2 agrees at 10 bases. CDR3 length: 15 residues. Germline V gives CDR1 LGHNT, CDR2 FRNRAP. The V segment lost 3 bases and the J segment 5 bases; nucleotides outside the gene matches: 7. The CDR3 loop reads CASGLGLAVSDEQYF. DNA of the CDR3: TGTGCTAGTGGTTTAGGACTAGCGGTCTCGGACGAGCAGTACTTC.

The CDR3 sequence is CATSLSRTSTDTQYF. The CDR3 nucleotides read TGTGCCACCTCGCTCTCGAGGACTAGCACAGATACGCAGTATTTT. The chain combines TRBV7-3 with TRBJ2-3, with D possibly matching TRBD2 (5 bases). Deletions cut 10 bases from V and 0 bases from J, with 17 bases between. Germline CDR1 is SGHTA and CDR2 is FQGTGA. This CDR3 spans 15 amino acids.

The CDR3 loop reads CAWAFQGAYEQYF. CDR3 bases: TGTGCCTGGGCCTTTCAGGGGGCCTACGAGCAGTACTTC. The chain employs TRBV30 and TRBJ2-7; 7 nucleotides agree with TRBD1. The germline gives CDR1 GTSNPN, CDR2 SVGIG (reference sequence). The trim removed 5 bases at V and 2 bases at J, leaving 6 bases unmatched. The length of the CDR3 is 13 residues. The full variable domain, its missing parts supplied by reference TRBV30 and TRBJ2-7, is SQTIHQWPATLVQPVGSPLSLECTVEGTSNPNLYWYRQAAGRGLQLLFYSVGIGQISSEVPQNLSASRPQDRQFILSSKKLLLSDSGFYLCAWAFQGAYEQYFGPGTRLTVT.

The V gene is TRBV30, the J gene TRBJ1-4, with 9 bases that match TRBD1. Germline V gene sequence: CDR1 GTSNPN, CDR2 SVGIG (reference sequence). CDR3 size: 14 residues. Germline trimming cut 0 bases from V and 5 bases from J; bases unmatched to any gene: 1. This chain's CDR3 is CAWSVTGGNEKLFF. CDR3 nucleotide sequence: TGTGCCTGGAGTGTAACAGGGGGCAATGAAAAACTGTTTTTT.

The chain links TRBV11-2 to TRBJ1-6; no firm D call. The CDR3 has 16 residues. V lost 1 base and J 6 bases, leaving 13 bases between the germline ends. CDR1 is SGHAT, CDR2 FQNNGV, per germline. The chain's CDR3 is CASSLGRGQLNSPLHF. The CDR3 nucleotides read TGTGCCAGCAGCTTAGGGAGAGGCCAGCTTAATTCACCCCTCCACTTT. The full variable domain, completed using reference TRBV11-2 and TRBJ1-6, is EAGVAQSPRYKIIEKRQSVAFWCNPISGHATLYWYQQILGQGPKLLIQFQNNGVVDDSQLPKDRFSAERLKGVDSTLKIQPAKLEDSAVYLCASSLGRGQLNSPLHFGNGTRLTVT.

This sequence joins TRBV14 and TRBJ1-4, with D perhaps matching TRBD1 (5 bases). Trimming stripped 0 bases from V and 11 bases from J, with 28 bases between. CDR3 length: 19 amino acids. Per the germline V gene, CDR1 is SGHDN and CDR2 is FVKESK. CDR3 nucleotides: TGTGCCAGCAGCCAAGATCGGATCTCGGGGGGTGCCCCTTATAGGAAACTGTTTTTT. Residues: CASSQDRISGGAPYRKLFF.

The chain recombines TRBV28 with TRBJ2-6; unclear D gene. Germline loops: CDR1 MDHEN, CDR2 SYDVKM. Deletions cut 5 bases from V and 2 bases from J, with 10 bases between. CDR3 size: 15 residues. The CDR3 region has the DNA TGTGCCAGCAGTACCTTGGGCGCTGGGGCCAACGTCCTGACTTTC. It translates to CASSTLGAGANVLTF.

This rearrangement joins TRBV29-1 to TRBJ2-5; weak D call: TRBD2 (6 bases). Germline CDR1 and CDR2: SQVTM and ANQGSEA. Trimming removed 4 bases at V and 1 base at J, with 10 bases between. The CDR3 has 13 amino acids. In DNA form, the CDR3 reads TGCAGCGTTGTCGGGGGACGCCAAGAGACCCAGTACTTC. This gives the protein CSVVGGRQETQYF.

The chain is built from TRBV27 and TRBJ2-7, with a tentative D call TRBD1 (5 bases). Germline V gene sequence: CDR1 MNHEY, CDR2 SMNVEV (reference sequence). This CDR3 contains 12 residues. Trimming cost V 2 bases and J 5 bases, with 7 bases left between them. The CDR3 DNA reads as TGTGCCAGCAGTTTAAAGGGGAACGAGCAGTACTTC. Residues: CASSLKGNEQYF.

The chain links TRBV28 to TRBJ2-7; possible D gene TRBD1, 5 bases. The germline V and J ends were trimmed by 7 bases and 1 base, with 14 bases remaining between them. The CDR3 length is 14 residues. Germline V CDR1 and CDR2: MDHEN, SYDVKM. The CDR3 DNA reads TGTGCCAGCACCGATGACAGTCCTTCCTACGAGCAGTACTTC. Its protein is CASTDDSPSYEQYF.

The rearrangement uses TRBV11-3 and TRBJ2-1, with a possible D match to TRBD1 (5 bases). This CDR3 is built from 12 residues. Germline CDR1 is SGHNT and CDR2 is YENEEA. Trimming took off 8 bases at V and 5 bases at J, with 10 bases between the two ends. As DNA, the CDR3 is TGTGCCAGCGGTGTGGGGCACAATGAGCAGTTCTTC. Amino acid sequence: CASGVGHNEQFF.

This rearrangement joins TRBV5-5 to TRBJ2-1; 9 bases match TRBD2. This CDR3 contains 18 residues. In germline, CDR1 is SGHKS, CDR2 YYEKEE (reference sequence). J was trimmed by 2 bases and V by 0 bases; bases with no gene match: 9. The CDR3 loop is CASSLAAGGPFPYNEQFF. The CDR3 bases are TGTGCCAGCAGCTTGGCCGCGGGAGGGCCCTTCCCCTACAATGAGCAGTTCTTC.

The V call is TRBV10-2, the J call TRBJ2-5; D gene unclear. CDR1 is WSHSY, CDR2 SAAADI, per germline. The V end was cut by 10 bases, the J end by 3 bases, with 9 bases between. The CDR3 runs 11 residues. The CDR3 coding sequence is TGCGCCACCAAACGGGAAGAGACCCAGTACTTC. This translates into CATKREETQYF.

This clone was recorded only once. The gene calls are TRBV28 and TRBJ2-7; D unresolved. The CDR3 is 11 amino acids. The ends were cut back, 3 bases at V and 4 bases at J, with 4 bases in the middle. Germline V gives CDR1 MDHEN, CDR2 SYDVKM. The CDR3 loop reads CASSFVYEQYF. In DNA form, the CDR3 reads TGTGCCAGCAGTTTCGTTTACGAGCAGTACTTC.

The chain recombines TRBV7-8 with TRBJ2-1; tentative D call: TRBD1 (5 bases). V was pared by 1 base and J by 2 bases, with 9 bases between. The CDR3 is made up of 15 amino acids. Germline lookup yields CDR1 SGHVS and CDR2 FQNEAQ. Here the CDR3 reads CASSLGKGPYNEQFF. CDR3 nucleotide sequence: TGTGCCAGCAGCTTAGGCAAGGGGCCCTACAATGAGCAGTTCTTC.

This clone came up once. The V call is TRBV5-1, the J call TRBJ1-6, with 7 bases identical to TRBD1. The CDR3 covers 17 residues. V lost 0 bases to trimming and J lost 5 bases; unmatched junction nucleotides: 8. Germline V gene sequence: CDR1 SGHRS, CDR2 YFSETQ. The CDR3 loop is CASSLEGGHGNNSPLHF. The CDR3 DNA follows: TGCGCCAGCAGCTTGGAAGGGGGCCATGGCAATAATTCACCCCTCCACTTT.

The V gene is TRBV28, the J gene TRBJ1-5; 8 nucleotides align to TRBD1. This CDR3 is 16 amino acids long. V trimming: 7 bases; J trimming: 0 bases; junction bases outside the gene matches: 8. Germline CDR1 and CDR2: MDHEN and SYDVKM. The CDR3, as DNA: TGTGCCAGCACACAGGGGGTCTATTATAGCAATCAGCCCCAGCATTTT. Protein product: CASTQGVYYSNQPQHF.

The J gene is TRBJ2-3, the V gene TRBV5-1; 7 bases are shared with TRBD2. The CDR3 extends over 15 amino acids. Germline V CDR1 and CDR2: SGHRS, YFSETQ. Trimming took 1 base from V and 4 from J; bases not matched to a gene: 6. The CDR3 reads CASSLSTSPPDTQYF. The CDR3 DNA follows: TGCGCCAGCAGCTTGTCGACTAGCCCCCCAGATACGCAGTATTTT.

V usage is TRBV6-5 and J usage is TRBJ2-5, with TRBD1 matching 7 bases. This CDR3 has 14 amino acids. The V gene's germline CDR1 is MNHEY and CDR2 SVGAGI. V was pared by 5 bases and J by 7 bases, with 10 bases of the junction left unmatched. DNA of the CDR3: TGTGCCAGCAGTCAAAAGGACAGGAGAGGGACCCAGTACTTC. Residues: CASSQKDRRGTQYF.